This TCR beta chain is from a study of blood T cell repertoires in COVID-19. Study-level background: Acute and convalescent COVID-19 samples came from the United States, Italy and Spain. Nucleic acid was either cDNA or gDNA, and it came from T cells, B-cell-depleted T cells, or PBMCs.

The germline V gene has CDR1 SGHVS and CDR2 FQNEAQ. The V end lost 1 base, the J end lost 0 bases, and 8 bases lay between the germline ends. CDR3 length equals 15 residues. In the original processing: Estimates of nucleated cell counts were drawn from the amplification of reference gene primers. TCRdb's table, derived via immunoSEQ multiplex PCR, lists solely in-frame clones and lacks some. Clone size and the V and J calls come from that table; the DNA yielded D and trimming. In the table there are some 140,000 clones, roughly 86% of which are singletons. The sequence derives from a human donor in a cohort sampled during active COVID-19. Sequenced input: peripheral blood. The chain is built from TRBV7-8 and TRBJ2-3; TRBD1 is a possible D gene (6 bases). CDR3 sequence (DNA): TGTGCCAGCAGCTTAGACAGGGCTAGCACAGATACGCAGTATTTT. Its protein product is CASSLDRASTDTQYF.